This T cell receptor beta chain emerged from a study of brain T cells in children with intractable seizures. By share, this clone ranks as medium-sized. The germline CDR1 and CDR2 sequences are LGHNA and YNFKEQ. The CDR3 extends over 14 amino acids. The ends were cut back, 4 bases at V and 6 bases at J, with 13 bases in the middle. At least one anti-epileptic drug was given before surgery. Some clones are missing from TCRdb's copy, which holds only in-frame ones; the method was immunoSEQ multiplex PCR. In the table there are approximately 110,000 clones, roughly 94% of which are singletons. This receptor was taken from a boy less than two years old with hemimegalencephaly and intractable seizures. This sample comprised peripheral blood, obtained at surgery. This chain links TRBV4-2 with TRBJ2-1; a possible D gene is TRBD2 (5 bases). The CDR3 DNA sequence: TGTGCCAGCAGCCTCACGGACGGAGGCAATGAGCAGTTCTTC. It codes for CASSLTDGGNEQFF.